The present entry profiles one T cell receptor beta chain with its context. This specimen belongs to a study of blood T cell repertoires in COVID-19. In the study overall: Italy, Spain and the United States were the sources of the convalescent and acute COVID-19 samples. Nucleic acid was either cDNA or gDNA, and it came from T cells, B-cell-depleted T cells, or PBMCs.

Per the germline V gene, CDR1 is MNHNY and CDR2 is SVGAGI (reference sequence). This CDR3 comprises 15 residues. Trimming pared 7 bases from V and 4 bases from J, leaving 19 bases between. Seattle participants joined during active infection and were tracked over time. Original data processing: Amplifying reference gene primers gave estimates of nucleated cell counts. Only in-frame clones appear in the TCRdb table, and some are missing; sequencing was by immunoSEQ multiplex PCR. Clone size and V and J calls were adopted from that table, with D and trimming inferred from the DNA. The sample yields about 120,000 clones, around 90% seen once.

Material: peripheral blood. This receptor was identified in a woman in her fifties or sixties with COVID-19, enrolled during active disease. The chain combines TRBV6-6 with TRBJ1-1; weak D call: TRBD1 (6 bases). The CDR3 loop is CASIKQSRGGTEAFF. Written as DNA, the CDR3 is TGTGCCAGCATCAAACAATCGAGGGGGGGCACTGAAGCTTTCTTT.